The clone carrying this TCR beta chain was counted a few times. Its antigen is not known. This entry is derived from a study of beta chain features in type 1 diabetes. Reverse transcribing all isolated RNA meant expressed TCRB transcripts were sequenced. Each sample of naive, central memory or regulatory T cells had, on average, around 3.5 million reads. The method was immunoSEQ multiplex PCR; TCRdb's version includes in-frame clones alone and lacks a portion of them. The repertoire holds 500,000 to 800,000 clones, with roughly 12% as singletons. There are 14 residues in the CDR3. V was pared by 3 bases and J by 0 bases, with 7 bases between. CDR1 is SGHNT, CDR2 YENEEA, per germline. Study results and caveats: People with Type 1 diabetes carried modestly yet significantly shorter TCRB CDR3s in all four CD4+ subsets. There was no resolution here of whether HLA type influences TCRB rearrangement.

The chain employs TRBV11-3 and TRBJ2-3, with D unresolved. Material for sequencing was naive CD4+ T cells from blood. The sequence was obtained from a man aged 25-45 years with type 1 diabetes. CDR3 amino acids: CASSFRQSTDTQYF. CDR3 coding DNA: TGTGCCAGCAGCTTTCGGCAGAGCACAGATACGCAGTATTTT.